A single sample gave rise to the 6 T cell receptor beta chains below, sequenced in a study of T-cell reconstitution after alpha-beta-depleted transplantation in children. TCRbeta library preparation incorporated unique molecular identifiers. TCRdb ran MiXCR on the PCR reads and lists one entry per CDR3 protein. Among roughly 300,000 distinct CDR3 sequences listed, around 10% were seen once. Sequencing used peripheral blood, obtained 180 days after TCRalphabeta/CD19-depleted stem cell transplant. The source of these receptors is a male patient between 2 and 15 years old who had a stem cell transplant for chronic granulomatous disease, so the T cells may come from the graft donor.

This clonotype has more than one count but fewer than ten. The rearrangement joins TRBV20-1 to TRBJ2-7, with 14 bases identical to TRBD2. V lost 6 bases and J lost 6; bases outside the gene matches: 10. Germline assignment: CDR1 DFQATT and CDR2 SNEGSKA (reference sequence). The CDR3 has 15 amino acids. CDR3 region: CSALSGTSGSREQYF. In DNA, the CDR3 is TGCAGTGCCCTTTCCGGGACTAGCGGGAGTCGCGAGCAGTACTTC.

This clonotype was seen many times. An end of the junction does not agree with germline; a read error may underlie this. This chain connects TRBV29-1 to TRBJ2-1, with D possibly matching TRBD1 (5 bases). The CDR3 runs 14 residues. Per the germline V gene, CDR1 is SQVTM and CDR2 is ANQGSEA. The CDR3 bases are TGCACCGTTAACCGACAGTTACTGTACAATGAGCAGTTCTTC. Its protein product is CTVNRQLLYNEQFF.

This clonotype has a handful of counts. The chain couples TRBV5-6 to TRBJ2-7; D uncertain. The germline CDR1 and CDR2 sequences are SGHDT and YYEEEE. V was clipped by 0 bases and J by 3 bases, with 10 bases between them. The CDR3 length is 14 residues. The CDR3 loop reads CASSLGAINYEQYF. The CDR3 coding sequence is TGTGCCAGCAGCTTGGGAGCCATTAACTACGAGCAGTACTTC.

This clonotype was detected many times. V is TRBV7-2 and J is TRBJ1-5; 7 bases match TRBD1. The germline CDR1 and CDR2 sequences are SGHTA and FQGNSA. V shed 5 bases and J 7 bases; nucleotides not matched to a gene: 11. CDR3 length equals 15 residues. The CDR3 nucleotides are TGTGCCAGCAGCGCGGGTGGAGGGGGCTTCCAGCCCCAGCATTTT. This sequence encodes CASSAGGGGFQPQHF.

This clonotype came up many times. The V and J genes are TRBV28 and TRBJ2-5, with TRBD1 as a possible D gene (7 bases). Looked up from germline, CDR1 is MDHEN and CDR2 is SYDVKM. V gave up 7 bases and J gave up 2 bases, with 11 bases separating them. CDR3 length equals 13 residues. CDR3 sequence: CASMQGGQETQYF. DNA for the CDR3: TGTGCCAGCATGCAGGGGGGACAAGAGACCCAGTACTTC.

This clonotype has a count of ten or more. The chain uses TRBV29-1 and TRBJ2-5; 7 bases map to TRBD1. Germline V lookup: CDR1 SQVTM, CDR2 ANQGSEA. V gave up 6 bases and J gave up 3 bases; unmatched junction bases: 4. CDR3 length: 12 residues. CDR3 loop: CSVRGREETQYF. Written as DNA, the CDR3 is TGCAGCGTGAGGGGGCGGGAAGAGACCCAGTACTTC.